Shown below are 21 T cell receptor beta chains from a single sample sequenced in a study of T cell changes during pregnancy in multiple sclerosis. Sequencing used immunoSEQ multiplex PCR; TCRdb keeps in-frame clones, though not all of them. Among 25,000 to 35,000 clones listed, around nine tenths were seen once. The starting material was CD4+ T cells from peripheral blood mononuclear cells, obtained in the second trimester of pregnancy. Every receptor here comes from a female donor in good health, enrolled as a control in a pregnancy study.

By its share, this clone is medium-sized. The chain carries TRBV25-1 and TRBJ1-5; TRBD1 might be the D (6 bases). V gave up 4 bases and J gave up 4 bases, with 14 bases separating them. CDR3 length equals 15 residues. CDR1 and CDR2 from the germline V gene are MGHDK and SYGVNS. DNA of the CDR3: TGTGCCAGCAGTGGCGGGGGGGCAGGGAATCAGCCCCAGCATTTT. Amino acids: CASSGGGAGNQPQHF.

The chain is built from TRBV9 and TRBJ2-1; D is perhaps TRBD2 (7 bases). Trimming removed 0 bases at V and 0 bases at J, with 16 bases between. The CDR3 has 18 amino acids. Germline lookup yields CDR1 SGDLS and CDR2 YYNGEE. The CDR3 here is CASSVVDFGGASYNEQFF. CDR3 sequence (DNA): TGTGCCAGCAGCGTAGTAGACTTTGGGGGGGCCTCCTACAATGAGCAGTTCTTC. Supplemented by reference TRBV9 and TRBJ2-1, the full variable domain reads DSGVTQTPKHLITATGQRVTLRCSPRSGDLSVYWYQQSLDQGLQFLIQYYNGEERAKGNILERFSAQQFPDLHSELNLSSLELGDSALYFCASSVVDFGGASYNEQFFGPGTRLTVL.

The rearrangement uses TRBV29-1 and TRBJ2-5; maybe TRBD2 (6 bases). V lost 7 bases to trimming and J lost 4 bases, with 16 bases between them. Germline V gives CDR1 SQVTM, CDR2 ANQGSEA. The CDR3 totals 13 residues. CDR3 DNA: TGCAGCGGTGGGACTGGCTCCCGAGAGACCCAGTACTTC. It is translated as CSGGTGSRETQYF.

The rearrangement uses TRBV19 and TRBJ1-4; possible D gene TRBD1, 5 bases. This CDR3 region has 16 residues. Germline CDR1 reads LNHDA; CDR2 reads SQIVND (reference sequence). V lost 4 bases, J lost 0 bases, and 12 bases lay in between. The CDR3 region has the DNA TGTGCCAGTAGTACCCTGACAGTTGCAACTAATGAAAAACTGTTTTTT. Translating it yields CASSTLTVATNEKLFF.

The chain recombines TRBV18 with TRBJ1-2; 9 positions agree with TRBD1. CDR3 length equals 15 residues. With 6 bases clipped from V and 0 bases from J, the junction kept 5 bases outside the gene matches. The germline V gene has CDR1 KGHSH and CDR2 LQKENI. The CDR3 DNA reads TGTGCCAGCTCCCTCGGACAGGGGCCTAACTATGGCTACACCTTC. It yields the protein CASSLGQGPNYGYTF. Based on the CDR3 plus reference TRBV18 and TRBJ1-2, the full variable domain is NAGVMQNPRHLVRRRGQEARLRCSPMKGHSHVYWYRQLPEEGLKFMVYLQKENIIDESGMPKERFSAEFPKEGPSILRIQQVVRGDSAAYFCASSLGQGPNYGYTFGSGTRLTVV.

This chain uses TRBV14 with TRBJ2-5, with 9 bases fitting TRBD1. This CDR3 contains 16 residues. J was trimmed by 4 bases and V by 3 bases; bases with no gene match: 9. Germline-derived CDR1 and CDR2 are SGHDN and FVKESK. The CDR3 nucleotides read TGTGCCAGCAGCCAGATGGCCGGGACAGGGCCAGAGACCCAGTACTTC. Encoded protein: CASSQMAGTGPETQYF. The variable domain in full, completed from reference TRBV14 and TRBJ2-5, reads EAGVTQFPSHSVIEKGQTVTLRCDPISGHDNLYWYRRVMGKEIKFLLHFVKESKQDESGMPNNRFLAERTGGTYSTLKVQPAELEDSGVYFCASSQMAGTGPETQYFGPGTRLLVL.

V and J are TRBV29-1 and TRBJ2-3, with 7 bases that match TRBD2. Germline V gives CDR1 SQVTM, CDR2 ANQGSEA. J gave up 5 bases and V 3 bases, and 5 bases lay outside the gene matches. The CDR3 contains 13 residues. This chain's CDR3 is CSVDRVAGDTQYF. The CDR3 coding sequence is TGCAGCGTTGATAGGGTAGCGGGAGATACGCAGTATTTT.

The chain is built from TRBV5-5 and TRBJ1-1; D unclear. Germline CDR1 reads SGHKS; CDR2 reads YYEKEE (reference sequence). Deletions cut 6 bases from V and 2 bases from J, with 8 bases between. The CDR3 contains 12 residues. DNA for the CDR3: TGTGCCAGCACCCGGAGTAACACTGAAGCTTTCTTT. Translating gives CASTRSNTEAFF.

The chain is built from TRBV2 and TRBJ2-7; the D gene is possibly TRBD2 (6 bases). V lost 6 bases and J lost 1, with 22 bases in between. The CDR3 has 17 residues. CDR1 is SNHLY and CDR2 is FYNNEI in the germline V gene. CDR3 coding DNA: TGTGCCAGCAGAAGAGGTATGGTAGCGGTCGATTCCTACGAGCAGTACTTC. Its translation: CASRRGMVAVDSYEQYF.

J is TRBJ1-3 and V is TRBV18, with 7 bases that match TRBD1. This CDR3 is 14 amino acids long. Germline CDR1 and CDR2: KGHSH and LQKENI. Trimming at V came to 8 bases and at J to 0 bases, leaving 4 bases not matched to a gene. The CDR3 nucleotides read TGTGCCAGCCAACAGGGGAGCTCTGGAAACACCATATATTTT. It codes for CASQQGSSGNTIYF.

The chain joins TRBV19 to TRBJ1-3; D remains ambiguous. The CDR3 sequence is 12 residues long. V dropped 8 bases and J dropped 2 bases, with 7 bases sitting between them. The germline V gene encodes CDR1 LNHDA and CDR2 SQIVND (reference sequence). The CDR3 DNA is TGTGCCAGTTGCCCTACTGGAAACACCATATATTTT. Its translation: CASCPTGNTIYF.

Only one count was recorded for this clone. The rearrangement joins TRBV6-1 to TRBJ1-6; D gene unclear. CDR1 MNHNS and CDR2 SASEGT come from the germline V gene. V lost 6 bases, J lost 9 bases, and 12 bases lay in between. The CDR3 sequence is 13 residues long. The CDR3 reads CASRRETASPLHF. The DNA for the CDR3 is TGTGCCAGCAGGAGGGAGACCGCTTCACCCCTCCACTTT.

This chain connects TRBV15 to TRBJ1-4; D gene uncertain. V dropped 5 bases and J dropped 0 bases, with 10 bases sitting between them. CDR3 length equals 15 residues. Germline V gene data show CDR1 as LNHNV and CDR2 as YYDKDF (reference sequence). The CDR3 bases are TGTGCCACCAGCCTCTCCGTTGCAACTAATGAAAAACTGTTTTTT. This gives the protein CATSLSVATNEKLFF. Based on the CDR3 plus reference TRBV15 and TRBJ1-4, the full variable domain is DAMVIQNPRYQVTQFGKPVTLSCSQTLNHNVMYWYQQKSSQAPKLLFHYYDKDFNNEADTPDNFQSRRPNTSFCFLDIRSPGLGDTAMYLCATSLSVATNEKLFFGSGTQLSVL.

A single count supports this clone. The genes are TRBV18 and TRBJ1-1; maybe TRBD1 (6 bases). The CDR3 extends over 14 amino acids. In germline, CDR1 is KGHSH, CDR2 LQKENI. Trimming stripped 2 bases from V and 11 bases from J, with 18 bases between. The CDR3 DNA reads as TGTGCCAGCTCACCATCGGACAGCTCCTCTGTGGCTTTCTTT. Its translation: CASSPSDSSSVAFF.

The V call is TRBV25-1, the J call TRBJ1-1; tentatively, D is TRBD1 (6 bases). V dropped 6 bases and J dropped 2 bases, with 16 bases sitting between them. The CDR3 has 15 amino acids. Looked up from germline, CDR1 is MGHDK and CDR2 is SYGVNS. In DNA, the CDR3 is TGTGCCAGCAGCCTCACCGGCGGGGGCAACACTGAAGCTTTCTTT. Amino acid sequence: CASSLTGGGNTEAFF.

The chain couples TRBV5-6 to TRBJ1-6; the D gene is possibly TRBD1 (5 bases). The V gene lost 0 bases and the J gene lost 13 bases, with 11 bases spanning the gap. The CDR3 totals 13 residues. In germline, CDR1 is SGHDT, CDR2 YYEEEE. Here the CDR3 DNA reads TGTGCCAGCAGCTTGGCCGGGGAGGGGCCCCTCCACTTT. It yields the protein CASSLAGEGPLHF.

The chain couples TRBV19 to TRBJ2-5; D not resolved. V shed 2 bases and J shed 4 bases, with 5 bases lying between them. Germline V lookup: CDR1 LNHDA, CDR2 SQIVND (reference sequence). The CDR3 runs to 12 residues. Here the CDR3 DNA reads TGTGCCAGTAGTATACCAGGAGAGACCCAGTACTTC. Translation: CASSIPGETQYF. Full variable domain (outside the CDR3, taken from reference TRBV19 and TRBJ2-5): DGGITQSPKYLFRKEGQNVTLSCEQNLNHDAMYWYRQDPGQGLRLIYYSQIVNDFQKGDIAEGYSVSREKKESFPLTVTSAQKNPTAFYLCASSIPGETQYFGPGTRLLVL.

The V and J genes are TRBV15 and TRBJ2-7; 7 bases are shared with TRBD1. Germline values: CDR1 LNHNV, CDR2 YYDKDF (reference sequence). With 3 bases clipped from V and 4 bases from J, the junction kept 9 bases outside the gene matches. The CDR3 sequence is 15 residues long. The CDR3 DNA is TGTGCCACCAGCAGCCCGGGACAGAGGGAGTACGAGCAGTACTTC. Protein sequence: CATSSPGQREYEQYF.

The CDR3 loop reads CAWSVGGYEQYF. In nucleotides, the CDR3 is TGTGCCTGGAGTGTAGGGGGCTACGAGCAGTACTTC. The V gene is TRBV30, the J gene TRBJ2-7; possibly TRBD1 for D (6 bases). CDR1 is GTSNPN, CDR2 SVGIG, per germline (reference sequence). V lost 0 bases and J lost 3, with 6 bases in between. The CDR3 totals 12 residues. Full variable domain (rest looked up from reference TRBV30 and TRBJ2-7): SQTIHQWPATLVQPVGSPLSLECTVEGTSNPNLYWYRQAAGRGLQLLFYSVGIGQISSEVPQNLSASRPQDRQFILSSKKLLLSDSGFYLCAWSVGGYEQYFGPGTRLTVT.

The gene calls are TRBV19 and TRBJ1-2; unclear D gene. Germline values: CDR1 LNHDA, CDR2 SQIVND (reference sequence). CDR3 length equals 14 residues. Trimming removed 0 bases at V and 7 bases at J, with 12 bases between. CDR3 nucleotide sequence: TGTGCCAGTAGTATAGAGGGAGGCACCGGTGGCTACACCTTC. It codes for CASSIEGGTGGYTF.

The gene calls are TRBV15 and TRBJ2-2, with 8 bases that match TRBD1. Germline lookup yields CDR1 LNHNV and CDR2 YYDKDF (reference sequence). J was trimmed by 7 bases and V by 5 bases; bases with no gene match: 12. The length of the CDR3 is 16 residues. This CDR3 reads CATSARRQGRGGELFF. Written as DNA, the CDR3 is TGTGCCACCAGCGCCCGAAGACAGGGGCGAGGCGGGGAGCTGTTTTTT.